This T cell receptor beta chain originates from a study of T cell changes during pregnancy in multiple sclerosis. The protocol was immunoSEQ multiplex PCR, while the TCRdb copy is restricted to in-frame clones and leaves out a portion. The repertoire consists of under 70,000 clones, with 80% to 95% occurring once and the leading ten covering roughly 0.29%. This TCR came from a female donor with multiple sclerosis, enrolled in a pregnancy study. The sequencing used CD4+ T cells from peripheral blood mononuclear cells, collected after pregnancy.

The CDR3 DNA reads as TGTGCCAGTAATCGGGAGGTGAGCACAGATACGCAGTATTTT. Amino acids: CASNREVSTDTQYF. The rearrangement joins TRBV19 to TRBJ2-3; TRBD2 aligns across 7 bases. The CDR3 sequence is 14 residues long. V was pared by 7 bases and J by 0 bases, with 4 bases of the junction left unmatched. The germline V gene has CDR1 LNHDA and CDR2 SQIVND (reference sequence).